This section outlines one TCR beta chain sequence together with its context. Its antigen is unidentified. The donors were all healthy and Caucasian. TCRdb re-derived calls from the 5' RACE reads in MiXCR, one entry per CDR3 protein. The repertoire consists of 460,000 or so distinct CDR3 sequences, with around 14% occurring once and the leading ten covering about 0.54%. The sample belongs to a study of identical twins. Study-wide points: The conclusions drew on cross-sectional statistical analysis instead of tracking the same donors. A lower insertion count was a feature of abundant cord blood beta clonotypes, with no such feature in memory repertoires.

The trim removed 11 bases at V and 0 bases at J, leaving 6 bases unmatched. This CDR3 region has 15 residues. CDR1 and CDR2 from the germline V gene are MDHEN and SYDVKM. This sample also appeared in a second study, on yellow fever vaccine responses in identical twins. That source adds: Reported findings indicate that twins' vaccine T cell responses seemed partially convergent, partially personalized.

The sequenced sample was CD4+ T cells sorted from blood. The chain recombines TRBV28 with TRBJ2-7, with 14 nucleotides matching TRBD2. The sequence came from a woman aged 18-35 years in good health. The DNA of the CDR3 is TGTGCCGCCAGGACTAGCGGGAGGTCCTCCTACGAGCAGTACTTC. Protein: CAARTSGRSSYEQYF.